The T cell receptor beta chain under discussion was sequenced for a study of cytomegalovirus exposure and HLA in healthy donors (dated by TCRdb to between 2016 and 2019). Context from the whole study: An earlier analysis of some 550 of the donors reported more than 250 Gb of sequence data and 117 million unique TCR beta sequences from 150 million to 200 million T cells. An early release covering roughly 640 HLA-typed donors comprised about 320 gigabases of sequencing data and about 90 million unique TCR sequences. The genetic ancestry cluster associated with self-reported Caucasian donors included approximately 85% of the approximately 410 genotyped donors. The study was designed to test whether signatures of past pathogen exposure could be identified by cataloging public T cell receptors. The study used immunosequencing to profile the T cell repertoires of several hundred subjects and linked those repertoires to cytomegalovirus serostatus. Besides the first cohort of under 700 subjects, a separate validation cohort made up of roughly 120 different subjects was used. To predict cytomegalovirus infection status, the study brought together high-throughput TCR immunosequencing, statistical association of individual TCRs with disease status, and machine learning. A later analysis re-examined previously published TCR beta repertoires from around 670 donors and added high-resolution HLA genotyping to investigate patterns of TCR occurrence. Rather than drawing on any new phenotypic data, the later analysis identified candidate immune exposures from TCR beta sequences and the way those sequences occurred across donors. An earlier analysis of a few hundred of the donors applied high-throughput TCR beta sequencing to assess whether each TCR beta V gene segment acted as functional or pseudogenic. Donor age, sex, ethnicity and CMV serostatus were compiled alongside the repertoire data. In a later genetic analysis, genome-wide SNP genotypes for about 55% of the roughly 700 donors were used, and that subset was treated as a discovery cohort. Every discovery cohort repertoire had been produced on one sequencing platform. HLA typing covered class I and class II loci at four-digit resolution. The number of donors typed differed by locus, with roughly 629-640 for A, B, C, DRB1 and DQB1, around 500 for DQA1, 606 for DPA1, and around 460 for DPB1. Roughly five DR-DQ haplotypes were handled as single units for association and clustering, since linkage in the cohort was strong. Among around 400 genotyped donors of the cohort, an average of around 240,000 unique TCR beta nucleotide sequences was sequenced per donor, of which roughly 17% were non-productive. The paper's findings and limits, for the study overall: Because counts were too low, approximately 18 rarely observed V segments, including chromosome 9 orphons, were excluded from the earlier analysis of roughly 580 of the donors. It was suggested by the authors that the approach could potentially be generalized to other disease states and immunological phenotypes. Compared with equally common non-associated chains, HLA-associated TCR beta chains in a later analysis were more clonally expanded and had lower generation probabilities. In an earlier analysis of some 640 of the donors, most TCR beta V segments were observed in productive rearrangements about 87% or about 30% of the time, broadly matching IMGT annotations. Sequencing depth was assumed to be roughly uniform across donors in the presence/absence analyses, though that assumption may not hold. A cluster of highly shared sequence variants was judged likely to be a technical artifact of the sequencing pipeline. Because HLA typing was missing for some donors at each locus, association tests included only the typed subset. Correlated functional status among segregating V segments might be attributable to linkage disequilibrium, but an unknown experimental factor could not be ruled out. At a false discovery rate of 0.05, a later analysis linked under 20,000 TCR beta sequences to specific HLA alleles. The 87-base-pair reads could not distinguish some IMGT-functional V segments, including TRBV6-2 and TRBV6-3, so those segments were excluded. The cohort was sequenced for TCR beta chains only, and without alpha or paired-chain data the features that could be detected were limited. Most TCR sequences were observed very rarely across donors, whereas some public TCRs were present in many individuals. A later genetic analysis reported fewer N-insertions in productive TCRs among donors in an Asian-associated ancestry cluster than the roughly 700-donor mean. The study listed 150 to 200 TCR beta chains as associated with cytomegalovirus. Cytomegalovirus status was reported to be diagnosed by the classifier with high specificity and sensitivity in both the original and validation cohorts. In a later genetic analysis, a missense DCLRE1C variant was associated with V-gene and J-gene trimming of TCR beta chains, and the association was replicated in an independent cohort. A later analysis reported that several top co-occurrence clusters appeared linked to parvovirus B19, influenza, CMV and Epstein-Barr virus. A later analysis found that TCR association rates varied across HLA loci, with DRB1 alleles showing the most associated TCRs and HLA-C alleles the fewest. When HLA alleles, especially DR and DQ, strongly co-occurred, TCR associations were difficult to assign to individual alleles. In a later analysis, most CMV-associated TCR beta chains were found to appear HLA-restricted, with HLA associations seemingly driven largely by CMV exposure. For the cohort, immune exposure information was limited to CMV serostatus. In vitro tests confirmed that three of the cytomegalovirus-associated TCR beta chains recognize cytomegalovirus antigens. A further reported finding was that TCR beta sequences accurately predicted the HLA-A and HLA-B alleles for most subjects in the first cohort.

Trimming accounts for 5 bases at V and 6 bases at J, while the number of junction bases matched to no gene is 3. Including cysteine and phenylalanine, the CDR3 has 15 amino acids. Only CDR3 DNA remains: 45 bases, in frame from the first base. From a lookup of the germline V gene, CDR1 and CDR2 are SGHTA and FQGNSA. The cohort consisted of approximately 670 healthy bone marrow donors. Cohort members were all nominally healthy when sampled, although unrecorded immune exposures were likely present. The donor was CMV seronegative and belonged to the group of 320 or so seronegative cohort members. A peripheral blood sample was collected from each donor, and TCR beta sequencing was performed on peripheral blood mononuclear cells. Genomic DNA was extracted from the blood cell samples with the Qiagen DNeasy Blood Extraction Kit. Libraries were made using the immunoSEQ multiplex PCR assay. For the multiplex PCR, a mixture combining 60 forward primers for TCR Vbeta segments and 13 reverse primers for TCR Jbeta segments was used. The CDR3 region of rearranged TCR beta genes was amplified from genomic DNA with a multiplex PCR assay. The amplified TCR beta libraries were sequenced on the Illumina HiSeq System as 87-base-pair reads. Regarding the original processing steps: Across the 700 or so repertoires, a later analysis counted tens of millions of unique TCR beta chains, approximately 10 million of which were shared by at least two donors. A nearest-neighbor algorithm error-corrected the raw reads and collapsed the reads into unique sequences, merging closely related sequences to remove PCR and sequencing errors. Alignment of CDR3 sequences to IMGT reference sequences was used to assign V, D and J gene segments. For a sequence to be retained, at least a six-nucleotide match to both a V gene segment and a J gene segment was required. Rearrangements were called productive when the CDR3 lacked stop codons and stayed in frame with V and J; all others were non-productive. Following IMGT convention, CDR3 was defined as the stretch from the second conserved V-encoded cysteine to the conserved J-encoded phenylalanine. The earlier analysis of about 620 of the donors excluded sequences that lacked an unambiguous match to a single V gene segment. An earlier analysis of fewer than 650 of the donors classified V segments as functional when productive rearrangements were above 56.7% and as segregating when the standard deviation between donors was above 5%. A statistical classification framework was built for diagnosing cytomegalovirus status from the catalog of TCR beta chain sequences. A later analysis assigned V and J genes by comparing TCR nucleotide sequences with IMGT/GENE-DB human TR gene sequences. The TCRdist pipeline was used in a later analysis to assign CDR3 sequences and most-parsimonious VDJ recombination scenarios. In a later analysis, every TCR beta chain was defined by the combination of its CDR3 amino acid sequence and its V-gene family, and reads without a unique V-gene family were dropped. To address suspected cross-contamination and a sequencing artifact, a later analysis removed around 600 highly shared, low-generation-probability nucleotide sequences. In a later analysis, a clonal expansion index was calculated for each public chain from normalized within-repertoire ranks of inferred template counts. Generation probabilities in a later analysis came from a VDJ recombination model fitted to out-of-frame rearrangements, and those results were checked against IGoR. In a later analysis, hypergeometric tests were used to score TCR-TCR, TCR-HLA and TCR-CMV co-occurrence, with a repertoire-size bias correction applied to TCR pairs. To estimate false discovery rates, a later analysis permuted the HLA or CMV assignments 20 times. In a later analysis, co-occurring TCRs were grouped using DBSCAN, and TCRdist sequence similarity was added for clustering within HLA-allele-positive subsets. Repertoires with fewer than 30,000 or more than 120,000 public chains were left out of co-occurrence clustering, as were five repertoires with anomalous nucleotide sharing. The immuneACCESS repertoire file appears here via TCRdb, limited to in-frame rearrangements. These files lack a portion of the clones; in checked studies, under half of the deficit traces to unresolved V genes, and the cause of the others is not known. For V, J and clone size, that table is used; D and trimming come from the DNA. For this sample there are 150,000 to 200,000 clones; about 80% appear just once. The leading ten clones occupy around an eighth of the sample.

About this clone: Its binding antigen is unknown. No much larger clone exists at a distance of one base, and base qualities are not known.

Rearrangement joined TRBV7-2 to TRBJ2-1; TRBD2 agrees with 14 junctional bases. This TCR derives from a woman between 40 and 55 years old in good health and CMV-seronegative. The specimen sequenced was PBMCs. Read as DNA, the sequence is TGTGCCAGCAGCGTTGGGACTAGCGGGAGCAATGAGCAGTTCTTC. Its translation is CASSVGTSGSNEQFF.